The 30 T cell receptor beta chains presented below share a single source sample, sequenced in a study of regulatory T cells in long-lasting Graves disease. With iRepertoire HTBI primers and Arm-PCR of CDR3 regions, TCR beta libraries were built. TCRdb re-called the multiplex PCR reads with MiXCR, one entry per CDR3 protein. The table lists about 430,000 distinct CDR3 sequences, 20% to 25% of them singletons. Time point: persistent/refractory GD, antithyroid drugs over 5 years with positive TRAb. Extracted RNA from PBMCs served as the source of the TCR library. The sample here was peripheral blood mononuclear cells (PBMCs), taken when the disease was refractory, from a patient treated with antithyroid drugs. The receptors derive from a female donor with Graves disease.

This clonotype was detected ten times or more. V usage is TRBV24-1 and J usage is TRBJ2-5, with D maybe TRBD1 (6 bases). CDR1 is KGHDR, CDR2 SFDVKD, per germline. The CDR3 runs to 15 residues. V lost 3 bases, J lost 5 bases, and 15 bases lay in between. The CDR3 sequence is CATSDGQTQTETQYF. CDR3 in DNA: TGTGCCACCAGTGATGGACAGACCCAAACGGAGACCCAGTACTTC.

Regarding this clonotype: A much larger clone lies a single base off, so this may be a read error. The chain combines TRBV30 with TRBJ1-2; no definite D call. Germline loops: CDR1 GTSNPN, CDR2 SVGIG (reference sequence). The CDR3 length is 11 residues. The DNA of the CDR3 is TGTGCCTGGATCGGGAACTATGGCTACGCCTTC. It specifies CAWIGNYGYAF.

CDR3 protein: CASSQEGLARVDEQFF. The CDR3 bases are TGTGCCAGCAGCCAAGAAGGGCTAGCGAGGGTAGATGAGCAGTTCTTC. The genes are TRBV3-1 and TRBJ2-1; D perhaps matches TRBD2 (6 bases). Trimming cost V 0 bases and J 8 bases, with 17 bases left between them. This CDR3 comprises 16 residues. Germline assignment: CDR1 LGHDT and CDR2 YNNKEL (reference sequence).

This clonotype was picked up a small number of times. This sequence joins TRBV12-3 or TRBV12-4 and TRBJ2-7; 10 positions agree with TRBD1. The CDR3 length is 15 residues. The V segment lost 6 bases and the J segment 6 bases; nucleotides outside the gene matches: 11. The CDR3 protein is CASSPPGTGAREQYF. CDR3 DNA: TGTGCCAGCAGCCCCCCCGGGACAGGGGCCCGCGAGCAGTACTTC.

Only a few counts were recorded for this clonotype. The V call is TRBV29-1, the J call TRBJ1-4; TRBD1 aligns across 7 bases. This CDR3 is 12 amino acids long. The germline V gene encodes CDR1 SQVTM and CDR2 ANQGSEA. J gave up 6 bases and V 4 bases, and 2 bases lay outside the gene matches. CDR3 sequence (DNA): TGCAGCGTTGTCGACAGGGATGAAAAACTGTTTTTT. Amino acids: CSVVDRDEKLFF.

The chain joins TRBV4-1 to TRBJ1-5; D unresolved. This CDR3 has 16 amino acids. Trimming removed 2 bases at V and 1 base at J, with 12 bases between. Germline assignment: CDR1 MGHRA and CDR2 YSYEKL. CDR3 sequence (DNA): TGCGCCAGCAGCCAATATGTTGAGATAAGCAATCAGCCCCAGCATTTT. Encoded protein: CASSQYVEISNQPQHF.

Ten or more counts support this clonotype. The CDR3 region has the DNA TGTGCCAGCAGCGGCGGGACAGGAGAAGGGGGTGTTTTTTTT. It specifies CASSGGTGEGGVFF. The chain combines TRBV7-8 with TRBJ1-4; TRBD1 matches 8 bases. With 5 bases clipped from V and 17 bases from J, the junction kept 16 bases outside the gene matches. This CDR3 is built from 14 residues. CDR1 is SGHVS and CDR2 is FQNEAQ in the germline V gene.

This clonotype was seen ten or more times. A much larger clone differs from this one at a single base, so this may be a read error. The gene calls are TRBV7-2 and TRBJ2-2; D is uncertain. V dropped 2 bases and J dropped 4 bases, with 2 bases sitting between them. Germline V gives CDR1 SGHTA, CDR2 FQGNSA. The CDR3 runs to 12 residues. CDR3 loop: CASSLITGELFF. CDR3 DNA: TGTGCCAGCAGCTTAATCACCGGGGAGCTGTTTTTT.

This clonotype was observed many times. V is TRBV30 and J is TRBJ1-1; tentatively, D is TRBD1 (6 bases). The CDR3 totals 13 residues. Germline V CDR1 and CDR2: GTSNPN, SVGIG (reference sequence). The ends were cut back, 1 base at V and 4 bases at J, with 10 bases in the middle. The DNA for the CDR3 is TGTGCCTGGAGTGGGGGCAGGGGCACTGAAGCTTTCTTT. It is translated as CAWSGGRGTEAFF.

The chain combines TRBV4-2 with TRBJ1-1; weak D call: TRBD1 (6 bases). The CDR3 runs to 15 residues. CDR1 and CDR2 (germline): LGHNA, YNFKEQ. V was pared by 6 bases and J by 0 bases, with 14 bases between. The CDR3 DNA reads TGTGCCAGCAGGATCCGGGACACCTTGAACACTGAAGCTTTCTTT. This encodes CASRIRDTLNTEAFF.

About this clonotype: A far larger clone is only one base removed, so a read error is likely. The CDR3 does not end in the conserved phenylalanine or tryptophan, so this is likely a read error. The chain employs TRBV28 and TRBJ2-5, with 7 bases fitting TRBD1. Unmatched junction bases numbered 4, after V lost 6 bases and J lost 3 bases. This CDR3 comprises 13 residues. Looked up from germline, CDR1 is MDHEN and CDR2 is SYDVKM. The CDR3 bases are TGTGCCAGCAGGGACAGGTTGAAAGAGACCCAGTACTCC. Protein sequence: CASRDRLKETQYS.

This rearrangement joins TRBV20-1 to TRBJ1-3, with D unresolved. V lost 6 bases, J lost 0 bases, and 12 bases lay in between. There are 14 residues in the CDR3. Germline CDR1 reads DFQATT; CDR2 reads SNEGSKA (reference sequence). The CDR3 is CSATPPGSGNTIYF. The CDR3, as DNA: TGCAGTGCCACACCCCCCGGCTCTGGAAACACCATATATTTT.

This clonotype showed up many times. The chain links TRBV28 to TRBJ2-7, with 10 bases lining up with TRBD2. J lost 6 bases, V lost 6 bases, and 8 bases had no gene match. Germline CDR1 and CDR2: MDHEN and SYDVKM. CDR3 length: 14 residues. The CDR3 here is CASRRPGLATEQYF. CDR3 nucleotides: TGTGCCAGCAGACGCCCGGGACTAGCGACCGAGCAGTACTTC.

Many counts were recorded for this clonotype. J is TRBJ2-5 and V is TRBV3-1; 9 bases map to TRBD1. The V segment lost 3 bases and the J segment 4 bases; nucleotides outside the gene matches: 6. Looked up from germline, CDR1 is LGHDT and CDR2 is YNNKEL (reference sequence). The length of the CDR3 is 15 residues. Written as DNA, the CDR3 is TGTGCCAGCAGCCAGAGGACAGGGGCGATAGAGACCCAGTACTTC. It codes for CASSQRTGAIETQYF.

This clonotype was detected ten times or more. This chain joins TRBV12-5 and TRBJ2-5; D remains unclear. The CDR3 has 13 residues. CDR1 LGHNT and CDR2 FRNRAP come from the germline V gene. V lost 8 bases and J 3 bases, leaving 13 bases between the germline ends. The CDR3 sequence: CASRVGQEETQYF. CDR3 DNA: TGTGCTAGTAGAGTAGGGCAGGAAGAGACCCAGTACTTC.

With respect to this clonotype: A much more abundant neighbour one base away suggests this may be a read error. V and J are TRBV2 and TRBJ2-7, with D possibly matching TRBD1 (6 bases). The V and J ends lost 5 bases and 9 bases respectively, with 11 bases between them. The CDR3 sequence is 11 residues long. CDR1 and CDR2 from the germline V gene are SNHLY and FYNNEI. CDR3 residues: CASSTLGGQYF. Here the CDR3 DNA reads TGTGCCAGCAGTACGTTAGGGGGGCAGTACTTC.

The chain combines TRBV5-1 with TRBJ1-2; 9 bases match TRBD1. Trimming cost V 0 bases and J 3 bases; bases outside gene matches: 3. CDR3 length equals 15 residues. From germline, CDR1 is SGHRS and CDR2 YFSETQ. Here the CDR3 reads CASSLGQGVDYGYTF. Here the CDR3 DNA reads TGCGCCAGCAGCTTGGGACAGGGGGTTGACTATGGCTACACCTTC.

This clonotype was seen ten or more times. The chain uses TRBV28 and TRBJ2-7; 10 bases fit TRBD2. The V segment lost 5 bases and the J segment 3 bases; nucleotides outside the gene matches: 10. The CDR3 runs to 16 residues. Germline lookup yields CDR1 MDHEN and CDR2 SYDVKM. The DNA for the CDR3 is TGTGCCAGCAGTCCCCACAGCGGGAGGGCCTACTACGAGCAGTACTTC. This translates into CASSPHSGRAYYEQYF.

This clonotype was detected many times. This sequence joins TRBV15 and TRBJ2-2, with 7 bases that match TRBD2. The CDR3 spans 14 residues. After removal of 8 bases from V and 2 bases from J, the junction contained 5 bases not matched to a gene. CDR1 and CDR2 (germline): LNHNV, YYDKDF (reference sequence). The CDR3: CATAGEGNTGELFF. CDR3 coding DNA: TGTGCCACCGCGGGGGAGGGAAACACCGGGGAGCTGTTTTTT.

This clonotype was picked up many times. CDR3 bases: TGTGCCAGCAGCCCTTGGGGGTCTTTAGGTGGAGAGCAGTACTTC. It translates to CASSPWGSLGGEQYF. The V gene is TRBV11-2, the J gene TRBJ2-7; either TRBD1 or TRBD2 may supply D (5 bases each). In germline, CDR1 is SGHAT, CDR2 FQNNGV. V lost 5 bases, J lost 7 bases, and 21 bases lay in between. This CDR3 has 15 residues.

Notes on this clonotype: A much larger clone sits a single nucleotide away, making a read error possible. The rearrangement uses TRBV11-2 and TRBJ1-1, with D unresolved. CDR1 SGHAT and CDR2 FQNNGV come from the germline V gene. The CDR3 is 14 amino acids. The V and J ends lost 2 bases and 4 bases respectively, with 11 bases between them. The CDR3 spells CASSLNNLSTEAFF. The CDR3 DNA sequence: TGTGCCAGCAGCTTAAATAACTTGAGCACTGAAGCTTTCTTT.

This clonotype was seen many times. CDR3 region: CASSMSSYEQYF. CDR3 nucleotides: TGTGCCAGCAGTATGAGCTCCTACGAGCAGTACTTC. The chain recombines TRBV27 with TRBJ2-7, with D hard to call. The CDR3 runs 12 residues. Germline-derived CDR1 and CDR2 are MNHEY and SMNVEV (reference sequence). Trimming took 5 bases from V and 0 from J, leaving 5 bases between them.

This clonotype was seen a few times. This rearrangement joins TRBV30 to TRBJ1-1, with a possible D match to TRBD1 (6 bases). The CDR3 consists of 13 residues. Between the trimmed V and J ends, which lost 8 bases and 2 bases, there was a span of 15 bases. Germline V gene lookup returns CDR1 GTSNPN and CDR2 SVGIG (reference sequence). Written as DNA, the CDR3 is TGTGCCGGGGATGGACAGCCAAACACTGAAGCTTTCTTT. This encodes CAGDGQPNTEAFF.

This clonotype was detected ten times or more. The gene calls are TRBV27 and TRBJ1-6; D gene ambiguous. The CDR3 is 17 residues long. Trimming pared 0 bases from V and 8 bases from J, leaving 17 bases between. Germline CDR1 reads MNHEY; CDR2 reads SMNVEV (reference sequence). CDR3 loop: CASSLSAQRPLHSPLHF. The CDR3 DNA reads as TGTGCCAGCAGTTTATCAGCACAGAGGCCCCTACATTCACCCCTCCACTTT.

About this clonotype itself: The germline gene is not matched at one end of the junction; a read error may be the cause. The rearrangement uses TRBV6-1 and TRBJ2-1, with 10 bases that match TRBD2. The CDR3 consists of 15 residues. CDR1 MNHNS and CDR2 SASEGT come from the germline V gene. CDR3 in DNA: TGTGCCAGCAAACAAGCGGGAGGGGCCGGCAATGAACAGTTCTTC. Amino acids: CASKQAGGAGNEQFF.

The chain joins TRBV6-5 to TRBJ1-5; D is uncertain. The CDR3 contains 13 residues. Germline CDR1 MNHEY, CDR2 SVGAGI. With 8 bases removed from V and 7 bases from J, the gap between germline ends came to 15 bases. CDR3 nucleotide sequence: TGTGCCAGCCGTTCCCAGGTCCACCAGCCCCAGCATTTT. It specifies CASRSQVHQPQHF.

This clonotype occurred many times. The J gene is TRBJ2-7, the V gene TRBV2, with D possibly TRBD2 on 5 matching bases. The CDR3 runs 13 residues. Germline V CDR1 and CDR2: SNHLY, FYNNEI. V was pared by 6 bases and J by 4 bases, with 13 bases between. CDR3 sequence reads: CASSRGPLYEQYF. In DNA, the CDR3 is TGTGCCAGCAGCCGGGGTCCATTATACGAGCAGTACTTC. Supplemented by reference TRBV2 and TRBJ2-7, the full variable domain reads EPEVTQTPSHQVTQMGQEVILRCVPISNHLYFYWYRQILGQKVEFLVSFYNNEISEKSEIFDDQFSVERPDGSNFTLKIRSTKLEDSAMYFCASSRGPLYEQYFGPGTRLTVT.

This clonotype was seen many times. V usage is TRBV12-3 or TRBV12-4 and J usage is TRBJ1-1; D gene uncertain. CDR3 length equals 12 residues. V lost 3 bases to trimming and J lost 3 bases, with 5 bases between them. This CDR3 is CASSFFYTEAFF. CDR3 bases: TGTGCCAGCAGTTTCTTCTACACTGAAGCTTTCTTT.

The table lists this clonotype with a count of one. The gene calls are TRBV4-2 and TRBJ2-3; D gene unclear. The CDR3 covers 14 residues. Germline CDR1 is LGHNA and CDR2 is YNFKEQ. With 3 bases removed from V and 1 base from J, the gap between germline ends came to 8 bases. The CDR3 here is CASSHDSGTDTQYF. The CDR3 region has the DNA TGTGCCAGCAGCCACGATTCGGGCACAGATACGCAGTATTTT.

Comment on this clonotype: This may be a read error, as it is one base from a much larger clone. The chain combines TRBV11-2 with TRBJ2-5; 9 nucleotides agree with TRBD2. This CDR3 comprises 16 residues. CDR1 is SGHAT and CDR2 is FQNNGV in the germline V gene. CDR3 DNA sequence: TGTGCCAGCGGCTTAGAGGCGGGAGGGCCGATGGAGACCCAGTACTTC. Translation gives CASGLEAGGPMETQYF.